What follows are 21 T cell receptor beta chains derived from one specimen sequenced in a study of blood T cell repertoires in COVID-19. Here immunoSEQ multiplex PCR was the method, and the copy in TCRdb shows in-frame clones only, minus some. The sample consists of about 33,000 clones, 90% to 95% of them appearing once. Sequenced: peripheral blood. Receptor source: a male donor with active COVID-19.

The chain carries TRBV7-2 and TRBJ2-3; 9 bases agree with TRBD2. This CDR3 has 16 amino acids. Germline assignment: CDR1 SGHTA and CDR2 FQGNSA. J lost 2 bases, V lost 4 bases, and 7 bases had no gene match. CDR3 loop: CASSSIGGGATDTQYF. CDR3 bases: TGTGCCAGCAGCTCCATCGGCGGGGGGGCCACAGATACGCAGTATTTT.

This sequence joins TRBV29-1 and TRBJ2-1; tentatively, D is TRBD1 (5 bases). Germline values: CDR1 SQVTM, CDR2 ANQGSEA. Deletions cut 2 bases from V and 1 base from J, with 9 bases between. The CDR3 is made up of 14 amino acids. The CDR3 bases are TGCAGCGTTGAAATGTCAGGGTCCTACAATGAGCAGTTCTTC. Its translation: CSVEMSGSYNEQFF.

The chain couples TRBV2 to TRBJ2-1, with D hard to call. The CDR3 loop spans 15 amino acids. V dropped 2 bases and J dropped 8 bases, with 16 bases sitting between them. Germline V CDR1 and CDR2: SNHLY, FYNNEI. CDR3 sequence reads: CASSELWLVFDEQFF. CDR3 bases: TGTGCCAGCAGTGAACTCTGGCTAGTGTTCGATGAGCAGTTCTTC.

J is TRBJ2-7 and V is TRBV9, with 9 bases aligning to TRBD2. Germline V gene sequence: CDR1 SGDLS, CDR2 YYNGEE. The CDR3 contains 14 residues. V lost 0 bases and J lost 2; bases outside the gene matches: 0. CDR3 in DNA: TGTGCCAGCAGCGTAGTAGCGGGGGCCTACGAGCAGTACTTC. Translating it yields CASSVVAGAYEQYF.

Only a few counts were recorded for this clone. The gene calls are TRBV14 and TRBJ1-1; perhaps TRBD1 as D (5 bases). In germline, CDR1 is SGHDN, CDR2 FVKESK. V lost 7 bases and J 7 bases, leaving 25 bases between the germline ends. The CDR3 extends over 16 amino acids. The CDR3 DNA reads as TGTGCCAGCAAGGTTCGGGTTTCAGGGATCAACGTTGAAGCTTTCTTT. Its translation is CASKVRVSGINVEAFF.

This chain uses TRBV27 with TRBJ2-5; D is unresolved. V lost 5 bases to trimming and J lost 3 bases, with 4 bases between them. Germline V gene lookup returns CDR1 MNHEY and CDR2 SMNVEV (reference sequence). CDR3 length: 11 amino acids. CDR3 nucleotide sequence: TGTGCCAGCAGTCACAAAGAGACCCAGTACTTC. Translation gives CASSHKETQYF.

V is TRBV29-1 and J is TRBJ2-3; 7 bases are shared with TRBD2. The CDR3 totals 13 residues. The junction had 9 bases not matched to a gene; V was cut back by 4 bases and J by 8 bases. Per germline, CDR1 SQVTM and CDR2 ANQGSEA. The CDR3 bases are TGCAGCGTTGGACCTAGCGGTCCCGGTACGCAGTATTTT. As protein: CSVGPSGPGTQYF.

The rearrangement links TRBV6-1 to TRBJ2-3; tentatively, D is TRBD2 (7 bases). V was trimmed by 2 bases and J by 2 bases, leaving 17 bases between them. Germline assignment: CDR1 MNHNS and CDR2 SASEGT. This CDR3 is 17 amino acids long. The CDR3 spells CASSEPTTAGATDTQYF. The CDR3 DNA reads TGTGCCAGCAGTGAACCAACCACCGCGGGGGCCACAGATACGCAGTATTTT.

The V and J genes are TRBV5-1 and TRBJ2-2; perhaps TRBD2 as D (7 bases). With 7 bases removed from V and 2 bases from J, the gap between germline ends came to 15 bases. CDR1 and CDR2 (germline): SGHRS, YFSETQ. The CDR3 runs 15 residues. The CDR3 reads CASGRGGLNTGELFF. CDR3 bases: TGCGCCAGCGGACGCGGGGGCCTTAACACCGGGGAGCTGTTTTTT.

J is TRBJ2-4 and V is TRBV4-3; a possible D gene is TRBD2 (5 bases). The germline gives CDR1 LGHNA, CDR2 YSLEER. V was pared by 0 bases and J by 7 bases, with 16 bases between. The CDR3 covers 16 residues. The DNA of the CDR3 is TGCGCCAGCAGCCAAGAAGTTTCCCCGTCGGGGAACATTCAGTACTTC. Its translation is CASSQEVSPSGNIQYF.

The J gene is TRBJ1-1, the V gene TRBV7-3, with D possibly being TRBD1 (5 bases). The CDR3 has 13 residues. Germline loops: CDR1 SGHTA, CDR2 FQGTGA. The V and J ends lost 2 bases and 4 bases respectively, with 8 bases between them. The DNA of the CDR3 is TGTGCCAGCAGCTTACGCAGGGCCACTGAAGCTTTCTTT. This gives the protein CASSLRRATEAFF.

This rearrangement joins TRBV15 to TRBJ1-2, with D unresolved. This CDR3 is built from 12 residues. Germline CDR1 LNHNV, CDR2 YYDKDF (reference sequence). V lost 6 bases to trimming and J lost 2 bases, with 7 bases between them. The CDR3 here is CATSFLNYGYTF. DNA of the CDR3: TGTGCCACCAGTTTTCTGAACTATGGCTACACCTTC.

Here the CDR3 reads CASSPREGGTEAFF. The DNA for the CDR3 is TGTGCCAGCTCACCCCGGGAAGGGGGCACTGAAGCTTTCTTT. The genes are TRBV18 and TRBJ1-1, with TRBD1 as a possible D gene (6 bases). Trimming removed 3 bases from V and 4 bases from J, with 12 bases in between. The CDR3 is 14 amino acids. From germline, CDR1 is KGHSH and CDR2 LQKENI.

The J gene is TRBJ1-2, the V gene TRBV9, with 7 nucleotides matching TRBD1. CDR1 and CDR2 (germline): SGDLS, YYNGEE. V dropped 3 bases and J dropped 4; count of bases not matched to a gene: 15. The CDR3 runs to 17 residues. The CDR3 bases are TGTGCCAGCAGCGCCATTCTCCCCCGGGGGACAGTCTATGGCTACACCTTC. Amino acids: CASSAILPRGTVYGYTF.

This clone appeared a single time. The V and J genes are TRBV7-9 and TRBJ1-1; D is uncertain. Germline assignment: CDR1 SEHNR and CDR2 FQNEAQ (reference sequence). CDR3 size: 15 residues. Trimming stripped 5 bases from V and 5 bases from J, with 18 bases between. CDR3 sequence reads: CASSPLGIFGTEAFF. DNA of the CDR3: TGTGCCAGCAGCCCCCTGGGCATTTTTGGGACTGAAGCTTTCTTT.

In its sample, this clone was seen once. The genes are TRBV9 and TRBJ1-3, with D hard to call. There are 13 residues in the CDR3. Germline V lookup: CDR1 SGDLS, CDR2 YYNGEE. V was clipped by 4 bases and J by 4 bases, with 9 bases between them. For the CDR3, the DNA is TGTGCCAGCAGCCTGGGAGGAGGAAACACCATATATTTT. Its protein product is CASSLGGGNTIYF. Supplemented by reference TRBV9 and TRBJ1-3, the full variable domain reads DSGVTQTPKHLITATGQRVTLRCSPRSGDLSVYWYQQSLDQGLQFLIQYYNGEERAKGNILERFSAQQFPDLHSELNLSSLELGDSALYFCASSLGGGNTIYFGEGSWLTVV.

The chain is built from TRBV15 and TRBJ1-2, with D unresolved. V lost 5 bases and J 6 bases, leaving 13 bases between the germline ends. The CDR3 runs 13 residues. The germline V gene has CDR1 LNHNV and CDR2 YYDKDF (reference sequence). CDR3 sequence reads: CATSLLSPNGYTF. CDR3 nucleotides: TGTGCCACCAGCCTCCTAAGCCCCAATGGCTACACCTTC.

This chain uses TRBV6-5 with TRBJ2-5, with D maybe TRBD2 (6 bases). V was shortened by 9 bases and J by 5 bases, with 13 bases between the two germline ends. This CDR3 comprises 12 residues. CDR1 MNHEY and CDR2 SVGAGI come from the germline V gene. As DNA, the CDR3 is TGTGCCAGTGCCGGAGGGGTTGAGACCCAGTACTTC. Translated, it gives CASAGGVETQYF.

The V and J genes are TRBV9 and TRBJ1-1, with TRBD1 as a possible D gene (6 bases). Per germline, CDR1 SGDLS and CDR2 YYNGEE. Trimming pared 4 bases from V and 2 bases from J, leaving 21 bases between. This CDR3 contains 17 residues. This CDR3 reads CASSPGQRALINTEAFF. The CDR3 DNA sequence: TGTGCCAGCAGCCCGGGACAACGGGCACTAATAAACACTGAAGCTTTCTTT.

The rearrangement links TRBV5-1 to TRBJ1-2; D remains unclear. The CDR3 loop spans 13 amino acids. V dropped 0 bases and J dropped 2 bases, with 5 bases sitting between them. Germline V lookup: CDR1 SGHRS, CDR2 YFSETQ. The CDR3 nucleotides are TGCGCCAGCAGCTTGGGGCAGAACTATGGCTACACCTTC. This gives the protein CASSLGQNYGYTF.

V gene TRBV4-1 combines with J gene TRBJ2-2; no reliable D call. The CDR3 totals 15 residues. Trimming removed 0 bases at V and 7 bases at J, with 12 bases between. Germline lookup yields CDR1 MGHRA and CDR2 YSYEKL. CDR3 protein: CASSQETAQIGELFF. The CDR3 coding sequence is TGCGCCAGCAGCCAAGAAACGGCACAGATCGGGGAGCTGTTTTTT.